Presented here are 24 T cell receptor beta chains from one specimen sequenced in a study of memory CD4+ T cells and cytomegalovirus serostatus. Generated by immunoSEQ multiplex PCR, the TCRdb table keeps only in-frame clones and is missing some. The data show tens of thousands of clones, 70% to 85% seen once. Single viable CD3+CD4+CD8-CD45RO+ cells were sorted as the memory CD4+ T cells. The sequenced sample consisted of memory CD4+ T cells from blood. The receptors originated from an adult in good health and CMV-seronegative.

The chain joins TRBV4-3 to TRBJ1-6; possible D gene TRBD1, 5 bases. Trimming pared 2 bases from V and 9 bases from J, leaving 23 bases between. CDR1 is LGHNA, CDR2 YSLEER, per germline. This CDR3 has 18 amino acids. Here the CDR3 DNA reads TGCGCCAGCAGCCAAACCCACGGGAGACCGGGGACCCCTTCACCCCTCCACTTT. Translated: CASSQTHGRPGTPSPLHF.

The CDR3 loop reads CASTSTEVYNVLTF. The CDR3 DNA reads TGTGCCAGCACTTCCACTGAAGTTTACAACGTCCTGACTTTC. This chain links TRBV7-9 with TRBJ2-6; D remains unclear. V was clipped by 7 bases and J by 9 bases, with 16 bases between them. Per the germline V gene, CDR1 is SEHNR and CDR2 is FQNEAQ (reference sequence). The CDR3 has 14 residues.

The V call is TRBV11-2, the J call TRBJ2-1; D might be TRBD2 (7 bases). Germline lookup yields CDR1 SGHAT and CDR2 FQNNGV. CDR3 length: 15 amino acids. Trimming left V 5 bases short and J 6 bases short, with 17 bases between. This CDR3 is CASSPGGGPLNEQFF. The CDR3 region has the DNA TGTGCCAGCAGCCCAGGCGGGGGCCCTCTCAATGAGCAGTTCTTC.

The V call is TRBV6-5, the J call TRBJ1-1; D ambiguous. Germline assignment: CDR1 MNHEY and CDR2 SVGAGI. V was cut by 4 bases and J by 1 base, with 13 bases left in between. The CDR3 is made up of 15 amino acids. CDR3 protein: CASSLRRGANTEAFF. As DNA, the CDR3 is TGTGCCAGCAGTTTACGAAGAGGTGCGAACACTGAAGCTTTCTTT.

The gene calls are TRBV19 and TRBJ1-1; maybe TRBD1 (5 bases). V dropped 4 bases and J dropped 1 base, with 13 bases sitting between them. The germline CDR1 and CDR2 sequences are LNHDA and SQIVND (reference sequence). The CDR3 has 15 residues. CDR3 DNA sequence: TGTGCCAGTAGTACACTGGTGACAGCGAACACTGAAGCTTTCTTT. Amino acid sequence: CASSTLVTANTEAFF.

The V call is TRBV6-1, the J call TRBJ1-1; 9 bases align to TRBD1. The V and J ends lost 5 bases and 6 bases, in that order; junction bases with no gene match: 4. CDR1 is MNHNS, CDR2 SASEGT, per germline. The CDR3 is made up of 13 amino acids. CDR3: CASSKGQGPEAFF. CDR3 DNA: TGTGCCAGCAGTAAAGGACAGGGGCCTGAAGCTTTCTTT.

The CDR3 sequence: CASSMVEKETQYF. The CDR3 DNA reads TGTGCCAGTAGTATGGTAGAAAAAGAGACCCAGTACTTC. This chain connects TRBV19 to TRBJ2-5; unclear D gene. V lost 3 bases, J lost 3 bases, and 8 bases lay in between. This CDR3 has 13 amino acids. Per the germline V gene, CDR1 is LNHDA and CDR2 is SQIVND (reference sequence). Drawing the rest from reference TRBV19 and TRBJ2-5, the complete variable domain is DGGITQSPKYLFRKEGQNVTLSCEQNLNHDAMYWYRQDPGQGLRLIYYSQIVNDFQKGDIAEGYSVSREKKESFPLTVTSAQKNPTAFYLCASSMVEKETQYFGPGTRLLVL.

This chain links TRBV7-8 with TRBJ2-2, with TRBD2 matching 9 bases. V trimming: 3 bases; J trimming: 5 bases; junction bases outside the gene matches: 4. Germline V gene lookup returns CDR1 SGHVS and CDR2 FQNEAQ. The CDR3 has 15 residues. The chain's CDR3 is CASSLAGGPTGELFF. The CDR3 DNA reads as TGTGCCAGCAGCTTGGCGGGGGGGCCGACCGGGGAGCTGTTTTTT.

The CDR3 sequence is CASSQAVGDDYGYTF. CDR3 DNA sequence: TGCGCCAGCAGCCAAGCCGTCGGGGACGACTATGGCTACACCTTC. This rearrangement joins TRBV4-1 to TRBJ1-2; the D gene is possibly TRBD1 (5 bases). The CDR3 consists of 15 residues. V lost 1 base and J lost 3, with 12 bases in between. Germline-derived CDR1 and CDR2 are MGHRA and YSYEKL.

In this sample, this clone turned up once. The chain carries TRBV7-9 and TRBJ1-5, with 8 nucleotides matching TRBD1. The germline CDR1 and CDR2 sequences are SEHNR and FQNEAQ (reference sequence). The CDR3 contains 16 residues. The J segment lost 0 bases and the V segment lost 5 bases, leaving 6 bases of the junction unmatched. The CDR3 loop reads CASSLTGGYSNQPQHF. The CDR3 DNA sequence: TGTGCCAGCAGCCTCACAGGGGGTTATAGCAATCAGCCCCAGCATTTT.

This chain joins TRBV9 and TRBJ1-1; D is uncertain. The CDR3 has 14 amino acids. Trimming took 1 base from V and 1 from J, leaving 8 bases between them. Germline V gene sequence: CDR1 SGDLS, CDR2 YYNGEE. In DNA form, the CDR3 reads TGTGCCAGCAGCGTAAAGGTCGCGAACACTGAAGCTTTCTTT. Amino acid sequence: CASSVKVANTEAFF. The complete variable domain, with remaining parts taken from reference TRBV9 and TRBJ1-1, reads DSGVTQTPKHLITATGQRVTLRCSPRSGDLSVYWYQQSLDQGLQFLIQYYNGEERAKGNILERFSAQQFPDLHSELNLSSLELGDSALYFCASSVKVANTEAFFGQGTRLTVV.

The CDR3 here is CASSLVLGEAFF. CDR3 DNA: TGCGCCAGCAGCTTGGTACTTGGCGAAGCTTTCTTT. The rearrangement uses TRBV5-1 and TRBJ1-1; D remains unclear. The germline gives CDR1 SGHRS, CDR2 YFSETQ. V lost 0 bases to trimming and J lost 8 bases, with 8 bases between them. CDR3 length equals 12 residues.

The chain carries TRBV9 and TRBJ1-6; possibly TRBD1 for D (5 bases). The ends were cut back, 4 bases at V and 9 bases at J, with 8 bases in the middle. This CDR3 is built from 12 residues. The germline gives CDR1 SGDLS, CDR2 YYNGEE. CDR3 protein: CASSQGASPLHF. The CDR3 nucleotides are TGTGCCAGCAGCCAAGGGGCTTCACCCCTCCACTTT.

The CDR3 nucleotides are TGTGCCAGCTCACCACCGAATTCGGGGATCGGGGAAAAACTGTTTTTT. This translates into CASSPPNSGIGEKLFF. V and J are TRBV18 and TRBJ1-4, with D unclear. The CDR3 covers 16 residues. Germline V gene data show CDR1 as KGHSH and CDR2 as LQKENI. V was cut by 0 bases and J by 8 bases, with 16 bases left in between.

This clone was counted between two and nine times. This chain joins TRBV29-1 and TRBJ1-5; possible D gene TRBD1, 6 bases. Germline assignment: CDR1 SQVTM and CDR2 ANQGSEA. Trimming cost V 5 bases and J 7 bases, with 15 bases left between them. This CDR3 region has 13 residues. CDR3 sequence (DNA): TGCAGCGTTCGACAGGACACCGGGCAGCCCCAGCATTTT. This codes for CSVRQDTGQPQHF.

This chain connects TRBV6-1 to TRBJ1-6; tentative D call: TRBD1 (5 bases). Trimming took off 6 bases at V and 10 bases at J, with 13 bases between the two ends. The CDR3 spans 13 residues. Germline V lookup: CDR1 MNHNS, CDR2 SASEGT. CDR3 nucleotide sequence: TGTGCCAGCAGACCCCCACAGGCCTCACCCCTCCACTTT. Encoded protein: CASRPPQASPLHF.

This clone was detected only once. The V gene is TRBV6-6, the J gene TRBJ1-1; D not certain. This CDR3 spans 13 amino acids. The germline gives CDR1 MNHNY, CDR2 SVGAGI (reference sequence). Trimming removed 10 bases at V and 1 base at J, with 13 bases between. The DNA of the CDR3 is TGTGCCATCCAACCGACTGGGAACACTGAAGCTTTCTTT. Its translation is CAIQPTGNTEAFF.

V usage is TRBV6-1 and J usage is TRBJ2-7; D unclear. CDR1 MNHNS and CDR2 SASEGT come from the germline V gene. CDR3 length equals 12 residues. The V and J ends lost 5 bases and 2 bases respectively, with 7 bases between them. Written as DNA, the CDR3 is TGTGCCAGCAGTTGGGATGCCTACGAGCAGTACTTC. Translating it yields CASSWDAYEQYF.

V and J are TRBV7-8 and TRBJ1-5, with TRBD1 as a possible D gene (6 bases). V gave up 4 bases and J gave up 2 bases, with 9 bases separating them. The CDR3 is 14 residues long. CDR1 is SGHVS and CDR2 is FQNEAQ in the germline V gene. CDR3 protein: CASSSRTGNQPQHF. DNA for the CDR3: TGTGCCAGCAGCTCCCGGACAGGCAATCAGCCCCAGCATTTT.

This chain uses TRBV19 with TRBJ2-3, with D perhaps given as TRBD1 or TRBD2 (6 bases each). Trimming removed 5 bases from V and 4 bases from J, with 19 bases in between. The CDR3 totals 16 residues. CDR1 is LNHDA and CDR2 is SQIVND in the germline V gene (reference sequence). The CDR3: CASSALGGLLPDTQYF. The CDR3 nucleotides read TGTGCCAGTAGTGCCCTGGGGGGCCTCCTTCCAGATACGCAGTATTTT.

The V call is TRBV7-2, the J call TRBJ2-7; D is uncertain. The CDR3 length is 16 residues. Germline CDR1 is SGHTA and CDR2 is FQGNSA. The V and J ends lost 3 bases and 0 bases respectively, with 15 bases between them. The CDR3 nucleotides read TGTGCCAGCAGCTTGGTCGGCCAGACGAGCTCCTACGAGCAGTACTTC. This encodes CASSLVGQTSSYEQYF. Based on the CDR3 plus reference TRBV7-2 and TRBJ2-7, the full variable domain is GAGVSQSPSNKVTEKGKDVELRCDPISGHTALYWYRQSLGQGLEFLIYFQGNSAPDKSGLPSDRFSAERTGGSVSTLTIQRTQQEDSAVYLCASSLVGQTSSYEQYFGPGTRLTVT.

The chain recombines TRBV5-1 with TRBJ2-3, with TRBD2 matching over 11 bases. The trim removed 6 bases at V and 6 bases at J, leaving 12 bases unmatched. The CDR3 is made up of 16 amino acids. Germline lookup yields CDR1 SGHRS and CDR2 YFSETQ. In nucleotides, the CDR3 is TGCGCCAGCAAAGAGACTAGCGGGGAGGTTGGGGATACGCAGTATTTT. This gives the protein CASKETSGEVGDTQYF. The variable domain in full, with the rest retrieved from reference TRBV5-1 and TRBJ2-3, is KAGVTQTPRYLIKTRGQQVTLSCSPISGHRSVSWYQQTPGQGLQFLFEYFSETQRNKGNFPGRFSGRQFSNSRSEMNVSTLELGDSALYLCASKETSGEVGDTQYFGPGTRLTVL.

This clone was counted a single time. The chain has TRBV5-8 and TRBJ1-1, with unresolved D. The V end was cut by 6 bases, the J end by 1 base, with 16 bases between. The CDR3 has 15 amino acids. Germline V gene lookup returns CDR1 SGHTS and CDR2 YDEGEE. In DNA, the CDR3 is TGTGCCAGCACCATAAAGGCAGATTGGAACACTGAAGCTTTCTTT. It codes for CASTIKADWNTEAFF.

The CDR3 DNA reads as TGTGCCAGCAGTCAGTCGGGACCCAGGAACACTGAAGCTTTCTTT. Protein: CASSQSGPRNTEAFF. The gene calls are TRBV6-1 and TRBJ1-1; D might be TRBD1 (5 bases). V was shortened by 5 bases and J by 1 base, with 14 bases between the two germline ends. CDR1 MNHNS and CDR2 SASEGT come from the germline V gene. This CDR3 is built from 15 residues.